These T cell receptor beta chains were read from a single sample in a study of post-analysis software for immune sequencing data. TCRdb called the PCR reads again in MiXCR, with one record for every CDR3 protein. The sample consists of fewer than 900,000 distinct CDR3 sequences, roughly 46% of them appearing once. The sequenced material came from blood. These receptors all stem from a girl aged 5-17 years with multiple sclerosis. CDR3s include the opening cysteine and the closing phenylalanine or tryptophan. The D gene is left open where the match is weak. Only part of the rows carry a size: once, few, many, or a class if the clone is expanded.

abundance,j_gene,d_gene,v_gene,CDR3nt,CDR3aa
few,TRBJ2-1,TRBD2,TRBV20-1,TGCAGTGCTTGGATCCTAGCGGGAGGCTACAATGAGCAGTTCTTC,CSAWILAGGYNEQFF
few,TRBJ1-2,-,TRBV28,TGTGCCAGCAGTTCCCCCGGGGGGCGCGACGGCTACACCTTC,CASSSPGGRDGYTF
once,TRBJ1-2,-,TRBV29-1,TGCAGCGTTGAACCTCGACAGGTACTCTATGGCTACACCTTC,CSVEPRQVLYGYTF
-,TRBJ2-3,-,TRBV12-3/TRBV12-4,TGTGCCAGCAGCACCCTGGGGGCAGATGTGCAGTATTTT,CASSTLGADVQYF
few,TRBJ2-7,-,TRBV7-3,TGTGCCAGCAGCTTAAATTCGGGGTACGACGAGCAGTACTTC,CASSLNSGYDEQYF
-,TRBJ2-3,TRBD2,TRBV20-1,TGCAGTGCTAGAGACCGTTGGCGGGAGGGGAGCACAGATACGCAGTATTTT,CSARDRWREGSTDTQYF
-,TRBJ2-7,-,TRBV7-3,TGTGCCAGCAGCCCATACGCGGGGTTCAACGAGCAGTACTTC,CASSPYAGFNEQYF
once,TRBJ2-7,-,TRBV15,TGTGCCACCAGCAGGCAGGGTAAGCAGTACTTC,CATSRQGKQYF
-,TRBJ2-2,-,TRBV11-2,TGTGCCAGCAGCTACGACGGGCTTGGCACCGGGGAGCTGTTTTTT,CASSYDGLGTGELFF
-,TRBJ2-6,-,TRBV2,TGTGCCGTCTTTGGGTACGGGGCCAACGTCCTGACTTTC,CAVFGYGANVLTF
few,TRBJ2-5,-,TRBV20-1,TGCAGTGCTAGAATGTGGATGGGTCATGAGACCCAGTACTTC,CSARMWMGHETQYF
few,TRBJ2-5,-,TRBV5-1,TGCGCCAGCAGCTTGGCCTGGGGGGCGGAGGAAGAGACCCAGTACTTC,CASSLAWGAEEETQYF
-,TRBJ2-1,TRBD2,TRBV6-2/TRBV6-3,TGTGCCAGCAGTGACCGTCCAATAGGGACTAGCGGAGACAATGAGCAGTTCTTC,CASSDRPIGTSGDNEQFF
-,TRBJ1-1,-,TRBV7-2,TGTGCCAGCAGCCCCAGAGCGGGGTGGGACACTGAAGCTTTCTTT,CASSPRAGWDTEAFF
-,TRBJ2-5,-,TRBV6-5,TGTGCCAGCAGTTATCGGAGCCCAGGGGTCGGGACCCAGTACTTC,CASSYRSPGVGTQYF
few,TRBJ2-7,-,TRBV6-2/TRBV6-3,TGTGCCAGCAGTTACTCGTTAAGGGATATCCCGACCTACGAGCAGTACTTC,CASSYSLRDIPTYEQYF
-,TRBJ2-4,TRBD2,TRBV13,TGTGCCAGCAGCTTTGGTCTAGCGGGAGGGGGGAACATTCAGTACTTC,CASSFGLAGGGNIQYF
-,TRBJ2-4,-,TRBV20-1,TGCAGTGCTACCCCGGCAGGGGCCAAAAACATTCAGTACTTC,CSATPAGAKNIQYF
-,TRBJ2-4,-,TRBV2,TGTGCCAGCAGTGAGGAGGCCATCCTAGCCAAAAACATTCAGTACTTC,CASSEEAILAKNIQYF
-,TRBJ1-2,TRBD1,TRBV5-1,TGCGCCAGCAGCTTGGGACAGGGGACTCACTACACCTTC,CASSLGQGTHYTF
-,TRBJ2-4,-,TRBV28,TGTGCCAGCAGTTTAGGGCAGGGCTGGATTCGGCAGTACTTC,CASSLGQGWIRQYF
-,TRBJ1-2,-,TRBV10-3,TGTGCCATCAGTGAGGATGGCGGAAACTATGGCTACACCTTC,CAISEDGGNYGYTF
-,TRBJ2-5,-,TRBV6-5,TGTGCCAGCAGTAGGGCAGGGGGGAGAGGCGAGACCCAGTACTTC,CASSRAGGRGETQYF